The TCR beta chain under discussion was sequenced for a study of T cell repertoires in cytomegalovirus infection. Whole-study results and caveats: In two of eight donors, the top clonotype was HLA-C-restricted CMV-specific.

TCRdb used MiXCR to reprocess the reads, holding one entry per CDR3 protein. The table lists about 530,000 distinct CDR3 sequences, more than 20% of them singletons, with approximately 13% in the top ten. The CDR3 is 16 amino acids. V was shortened by 6 bases and J by 7 bases, with 24 bases between the two germline ends. This clonotype was observed a few times. Its antigen remains unidentified. The V call is TRBV12-3 or TRBV12-4, the J call TRBJ1-1, with D unclear. Specimen: PBMCs. This sequence originates from a human donor in good health (CMV status not recorded). Some clones in this sample may be carry-over from other donors' samples. CDR3 in DNA: TGTGCCAGCAGCATGTATAGTCCCAATTACCCCCATGAAGCTTTCTTT. Protein: CASSMYSPNYPHEAFF.